This T cell receptor beta chain was captured by sequencing in a study of vaccination effects on CD4 cells after COVID-19. Study findings and constraints: Few convalescent patients, and no early post-infection timepoints, were available to the study. In convalescent patients, vaccine-induced clones largely differed from infection-induced clones.

The germline V gene encodes CDR1 LNHDA and CDR2 SQIVND (reference sequence). V lost 5 bases to trimming and J lost 4 bases, with 11 bases between them. This CDR3 has 13 amino acids. Of note for this clone: Its antigen is undetermined.

Antigen-specific CD4+ T cells were first expanded with viral peptide pools by the ViraFEST assay and only then sequenced. CD4+ T cells were isolated after 10 days of culture. A positive SARS-CoV-2 PCR test fell between March and December 2020. With about 9.8 ug/ml peptides and around 10 IU/ml IL-2, fewer than 2.5 million PBMC per well were cultured. Data came from immunoSEQ multiplex PCR; TCRdb stores just in-frame clones and leaves some out. This sample has 30,000 to 45,000 clones; around 73% occur once, and the top ten carry about a sixth. The sequencing here drew on CD4+ T cells from PBMCs cultured with HCoV-NL63 spike peptides, taken before COVID-19 vaccination. The sequence was collected from a human donor who had a prior SARS-CoV-2 infection. The J gene is TRBJ2-5, the V gene TRBV19, with D perhaps matching TRBD1 or TRBD2 (6 bases each). The CDR3 sequence is CASSPGAGETQYF. The CDR3 DNA is TGTGCCAGTAGTCCGGGGGCTGGAGAGACCCAGTACTTC.